A single sample is the source of the 17 T cell receptor beta chains below, sequenced in a study of shared clonotypes between healthy human individuals. Repertoires were generated with immunoSEQ multiplex PCR, while TCRdb's copy carries only in-frame clones and drops some. The top ten clones hold about 1.5% of a sample with 950,000 to 1,300,000 clones, around 75% of them seen once. The specimen was memory CD4+ T cells sorted from blood. This sample's subset: CD45RA-negative fraction. The receptors stem from a man younger than 35 in good health.

The V and J genes are TRBV13 and TRBJ2-1, with 7 positions matching TRBD2. CDR3 length equals 17 residues. V lost 5 bases to trimming and J lost 2 bases; unmatched junction nucleotides: 12. The V gene's germline CDR1 is PRHDT and CDR2 FYEKMQ (reference sequence). The CDR3 is CASSQLTGGTPYNEQFF. CDR3 in DNA: TGTGCCAGCAGCCAACTGACGGGAGGCACCCCCTACAATGAGCAGTTCTTC.

There are a few counts of this clone. This chain joins TRBV25-1 and TRBJ2-1; D uncertain. The V gene lost 4 bases and the J gene lost 1 base, with 2 bases spanning the gap. CDR1 MGHDK and CDR2 SYGVNS come from the germline V gene. CDR3 length: 12 residues. CDR3 sequence (DNA): TGTGCCAGCAGTGGTTCCTACAATGAGCAGTTCTTC. Translated, it gives CASSGSYNEQFF.

The CDR3 protein is CASTSAGGTVGQYF. The CDR3 nucleotides read TGTGCCAGCACCTCAGCGGGAGGGACCGTCGGGCAGTACTTC. V gene TRBV25-1 combines with J gene TRBJ2-7; 10 bases are shared with TRBD2. CDR1 is MGHDK and CDR2 is SYGVNS in the germline V gene. V shed 7 bases, J shed 9 bases, and the junction held 12 bases outside the gene matches. This CDR3 region has 14 residues.

The V gene is TRBV7-2, the J gene TRBJ1-5, with unresolved D. Per germline, CDR1 SGHTA and CDR2 FQGNSA. The V and J ends lost 1 base and 3 bases respectively, with 4 bases between them. The length of the CDR3 is 13 residues. The CDR3 loop reads CASSLGANQPQHF. The CDR3 DNA is TGTGCCAGCAGCTTAGGGGCCAATCAGCCCCAGCATTTT.

This clone appeared a single time. J is TRBJ2-5 and V is TRBV7-6, with D perhaps assigned TRBD1 or TRBD2 (5 bases each). Near its end, the DNA agrees better with TRBJ2-7, so the J call may be wrong. CDR1 is SGHVS, CDR2 FNYEAQ, per germline. The CDR3 runs 15 residues. The CDR3 coding sequence is TGTGCCAGCAGCCCACTCGGGACGATCAACTACGAGCAGTACTTC. It codes for CASSPLGTINYEQYF.

The chain is built from TRBV11-2 and TRBJ2-3; 7 bases agree with TRBD2. This CDR3 region has 13 residues. The germline V gene encodes CDR1 SGHAT and CDR2 FQNNGV. The junction had 3 bases not matched to a gene; V was cut back by 1 base and J by 8 bases. The DNA for the CDR3 is TGTGCCAGCAGCTTAGCCGTAGCGGGTACGCAGTATTTT. Encoded protein: CASSLAVAGTQYF.

The chain couples TRBV5-1 to TRBJ2-7; 8 bases match TRBD2. The CDR3 length is 13 residues. Germline values: CDR1 SGHRS, CDR2 YFSETQ. V shed 6 bases, J shed 5 bases, and the junction held 7 bases outside the gene matches. The DNA for the CDR3 is TGCGCCAGCAACACGGGAGGGGCCCACGAGCAGTACTTC. Its translation: CASNTGGAHEQYF.

Only a few counts were recorded for this clone. The V call is TRBV7-2, the J call TRBJ1-1; 9 nucleotides align to TRBD1. J was trimmed by 4 bases and V by 5 bases; bases with no gene match: 5. The CDR3 has 14 residues. Per germline, CDR1 SGHTA and CDR2 FQGNSA. CDR3 sequence (DNA): TGTGCCAGCAGCGTACGACAGGGGGTCACTGAAGCTTTCTTT. This sequence encodes CASSVRQGVTEAFF.

The chain employs TRBV15 and TRBJ2-1; TRBD2 agrees at 15 bases. This CDR3 contains 15 residues. CDR1 and CDR2 (germline): LNHNV, YYDKDF (reference sequence). V gave up 6 bases and J gave up 10 bases; unmatched junction bases: 7. CDR3 in DNA: TGTGCCACCAGAGGACTAGCGGGAGGGGAAAGGGAGCAGTTCTTC. It is translated as CATRGLAGGEREQFF.

This clone was counted once. This rearrangement joins TRBV6-6 to TRBJ2-7, with 12 nucleotides matching TRBD2. Germline V gives CDR1 MNHNY, CDR2 SVGAGI (reference sequence). This CDR3 spans 16 amino acids. The V segment lost 0 bases and the J segment 4 bases; nucleotides outside the gene matches: 4. The CDR3 loop is CASSYSTSGSRYEQYF. The CDR3 nucleotides are TGTGCCAGCAGTTACTCGACTAGCGGGAGCAGGTACGAGCAGTACTTC.

V and J are TRBV6-5 and TRBJ2-3, with D possibly matching TRBD2 (5 bases). Germline-derived CDR1 and CDR2 are MNHEY and SVGAGI. Trimming shortened V by 2 bases and J by 4 bases, and 10 bases separated the two germline ends. This CDR3 has 14 residues. The CDR3 DNA reads as TGTGCCAGCAGTTACCCGGGGTCTCCAGATACGCAGTATTTT. It encodes CASSYPGSPDTQYF.

The CDR3 here is CASSWPGGNEQFF. The CDR3 nucleotides are TGTGCCAGCAGTTGGCCAGGGGGGAATGAGCAGTTCTTC. The chain employs TRBV6-5 and TRBJ2-1; possible D gene TRBD1, 7 bases. The CDR3 consists of 13 residues. V was clipped by 4 bases and J by 7 bases, with 11 bases between them. Germline values: CDR1 MNHEY, CDR2 SVGAGI.

The chain recombines TRBV4-3 with TRBJ2-3, with D possibly matching TRBD1 (5 bases). Trimming pared 1 base from V and 0 bases from J, leaving 11 bases between. Per the germline V gene, CDR1 is LGHNA and CDR2 is YSLEER. CDR3 size: 16 residues. The CDR3 nucleotides read TGCGCCAGCAGCCAAGGGACATATGGGAGCACAGATACGCAGTATTTT. Encoded protein: CASSQGTYGSTDTQYF.

The chain joins TRBV4-1 to TRBJ2-1; the match to TRBD1 covers 7 bases. The trim removed 0 bases at V and 5 bases at J, leaving 7 bases unmatched. In germline, CDR1 is MGHRA, CDR2 YSYEKL. This CDR3 comprises 16 residues. In DNA form, the CDR3 reads TGCGCCAGCAGCCAAGATGGGGGACAGACTAACAATGAGCAGTTCTTC. This sequence encodes CASSQDGGQTNNEQFF.

This clone was detected only a few times. This rearrangement joins TRBV15 to TRBJ1-5, with 10 bases identical to TRBD1. Germline CDR1 LNHNV, CDR2 YYDKDF (reference sequence). V gave up 1 base and J gave up 0 bases; unmatched junction bases: 3. The CDR3 loop spans 17 amino acids. CDR3 loop: CATSRGTGGNSNQPQHF. The DNA for the CDR3 is TGTGCCACCAGCAGAGGGACAGGGGGGAATAGCAATCAGCCCCAGCATTTT.

In its sample, this clone was seen a few times. The rearrangement uses TRBV6-5 and TRBJ1-3, with D possibly being TRBD1 (5 bases). This CDR3 spans 13 amino acids. CDR1 is MNHEY and CDR2 is SVGAGI in the germline V gene. Trimming removed 8 bases from V and 2 bases from J, with 10 bases in between. For the CDR3, the DNA is TGTGCCAGCGGGCCAGGGACTGGAAACACCATATATTTT. The encoded protein is CASGPGTGNTIYF.

This clone appeared a few times. This chain joins TRBV20-1 and TRBJ1-2; D remains ambiguous. V lost 5 bases and J lost 8, with 6 bases in between. The V gene's germline CDR1 is DFQATT and CDR2 SNEGSKA (reference sequence). The CDR3 extends over 9 amino acids. CDR3 residues: CSAGPGYTF. The CDR3 DNA reads TGCAGTGCTGGCCCCGGCTACACCTTC.